This entry describes one T cell receptor beta chain. V gave up 6 bases and J gave up 4 bases, with 12 bases separating them. From germline, CDR1 is SGHAT and CDR2 FQDESV (reference sequence). CDR3 size: 13 residues. The sample comes from a study of blood T cell repertoires in COVID-19. About the research overall: Spain, Italy and the United States supplied samples that represented acute and convalescent COVID-19.

The repertoire was sequenced with immunoSEQ multiplex PCR; TCRdb's copy has only in-frame clones and lacks some. This sample yields 150,000 to 200,000 clones, of which over 90% are seen a single time; less than 2% belongs to the top ten. This TCR came from a woman aged 55 to 70 with COVID-19, enrolled during active disease. The material sequenced was peripheral blood. The chain joins TRBV11-1 to TRBJ2-5, with D tentatively TRBD1 (6 bases). This chain's CDR3 is CASRFTGLETQYF. The DNA of the CDR3 is TGTGCCAGCAGATTTACAGGGTTAGAGACCCAGTACTTC.